This T cell receptor (beta chain) is from a study of cytomegalovirus exposure and HLA in healthy donors. Study-level points and caveats: A later analysis showed that HLA-associated TCR beta chains had undergone more clonal expansion than equally common others. The study flagged approximately 180 TCR beta chains as cytomegalovirus-associated. What a later analysis reportedly showed was that an Asian-associated ancestry cluster had fewer N-insertions than the roughly 700-donor mean. Most TCRs appeared rarely, but some public TCRs recurred in many donors.

For this clone: No antigen is known for it.

PCR used 60 Vbeta primers and 13 Jbeta primers. Assay: immunoSEQ multiplex PCR; the TCRdb copy retains only in-frame clones and omits some. The sample lists 100,000 to 150,000 clones, around three quarters occurring once. This CDR3 is built from 12 residues. V shed 3 bases, J shed 13 bases, and the junction held 8 bases outside the gene matches. The V gene's germline CDR1 is LNHDA and CDR2 SQIVND (reference sequence). This clonotype originated in a male donor in good health and CMV-seropositive. Sequences were obtained from PBMCs. V is TRBV19 and J is TRBJ1-1; TRBD1 matches 7 bases. The CDR3 sequence is CASSMLTGVGFF. CDR3 DNA sequence: TGTGCCAGTAGTATGTTAACAGGGGTGGGTTTCTTT.